Each of the 18 T cell receptor beta chains below was sequenced from the same sample in a study of cytomegalovirus exposure and HLA in healthy donors. Primers: 60 Vbeta forward and 13 Jbeta reverse. Measured with immunoSEQ multiplex PCR; TCRdb has only the in-frame clones, and not every one. Of about 140,000 clones detected, more than 70% appear once; the ten largest clones hold approximately 1.2%. Source material: PBMCs. The receptors were sampled from a male donor in good health and CMV-seropositive.

The rearrangement joins TRBV18 to TRBJ2-3, with D unresolved. CDR3 length equals 11 residues. CDR1 KGHSH and CDR2 LQKENI come from the germline V gene. V lost 4 bases and J 5 bases, leaving 4 bases between the germline ends. CDR3 in amino acids: CASSQQDTQYF. The CDR3 DNA reads as TGTGCCAGCTCACAACAAGATACGCAGTATTTT. Full variable domain (outside the CDR3, taken from reference TRBV18 and TRBJ2-3): NAGVMQNPRHLVRRRGQEARLRCSPMKGHSHVYWYRQLPEEGLKFMVYLQKENIIDESGMPKERFSAEFPKEGPSILRIQQVVRGDSAAYFCASSQQDTQYFGPGTRLTVL.

This rearrangement joins TRBV11-2 to TRBJ1-1; 8 bases fit TRBD1. Germline CDR1 and CDR2: SGHAT and FQNNGV. Trimming at V came to 2 bases and at J to 6 bases, leaving 5 bases not matched to a gene. The CDR3 contains 14 residues. This CDR3 reads CASSLWSGGSEAFF. The CDR3 nucleotides are TGTGCCAGCAGCTTATGGTCAGGGGGCTCTGAAGCTTTCTTT.

This chain uses TRBV19 with TRBJ1-5, with TRBD1 matching over 12 bases. Germline CDR1 reads LNHDA; CDR2 reads SQIVND (reference sequence). Losses at the gene ends were 0 bases for V and 0 bases for J; bases not matched to a gene: 6. The length of the CDR3 is 19 residues. CDR3 loop: CASSIDRDRGRDSNQPQHF. The CDR3, as DNA: TGTGCCAGTAGTATAGATCGGGACAGGGGGCGCGATAGCAATCAGCCCCAGCATTTT.

The chain couples TRBV6-5 to TRBJ2-1, with D tentatively TRBD2 (6 bases). Germline V CDR1 and CDR2: MNHEY, SVGAGI. This CDR3 contains 14 residues. Trimming stripped 5 bases from V and 8 bases from J, with 16 bases between. The CDR3 protein is CASSDPRGLDEQFF. The CDR3 DNA follows: TGTGCCAGCAGTGACCCGCGGGGATTGGATGAGCAGTTCTTC.

The V call is TRBV10-3, the J call TRBJ2-7, with TRBD2 matching 7 bases. The junction had 4 bases not matched to a gene; V was cut back by 3 bases and J by 5 bases. CDR3 length: 13 residues. Germline CDR1 reads ENHRY; CDR2 reads SYGVKD. The DNA for the CDR3 is TGTGCCATCAGTGAAGGCCGGGAGGACGAGCAGTACTTC. This encodes CAISEGREDEQYF.

The genes are TRBV9 and TRBJ2-3, with TRBD1 as a possible D gene (6 bases). This CDR3 region has 15 residues. CDR1 and CDR2 from the germline V gene are SGDLS and YYNGEE. V was trimmed by 1 base and J by 2 bases, leaving 11 bases between them. Here the CDR3 DNA reads TGTGCCAGCAGCGTAAGTGGGGGCTACACAGATACGCAGTATTTT. Encoded protein: CASSVSGGYTDTQYF. The entire variable domain, with the rest obtained from reference TRBV9 and TRBJ2-3, is as follows: DSGVTQTPKHLITATGQRVTLRCSPRSGDLSVYWYQQSLDQGLQFLIQYYNGEERAKGNILERFSAQQFPDLHSELNLSSLELGDSALYFCASSVSGGYTDTQYFGPGTRLTVL.

This chain joins TRBV5-1 and TRBJ2-3, with 14 bases matching TRBD2. Germline V gives CDR1 SGHRS, CDR2 YFSETQ. The CDR3 is 17 residues long. J lost 3 bases, V lost 4 bases, and 7 bases had no gene match. CDR3 protein: CASSTGTSGSKTDTQYF. As DNA, the CDR3 is TGCGCCAGCAGCACGGGGACTAGCGGGAGCAAAACAGATACGCAGTATTTT.

CDR3 DNA sequence: TGTGCCAGCAGTGAAGCTCCCCGCGGGGGGGAGTATCATGAGCAGTTCTTC. It translates to CASSEAPRGGEYHEQFF. The genes are TRBV2 and TRBJ2-1; 9 nucleotides agree with TRBD2. The CDR3 totals 17 residues. The J segment lost 8 bases and the V segment lost 0 bases, leaving 11 bases of the junction unmatched. Germline V gene sequence: CDR1 SNHLY, CDR2 FYNNEI.

The V call is TRBV9, the J call TRBJ2-2; TRBD1 matches 8 bases. CDR1 and CDR2 (germline): SGDLS, YYNGEE. The CDR3 contains 16 residues. V trimming: 4 bases; J trimming: 5 bases; junction bases outside the gene matches: 10. Here the CDR3 DNA reads TGTGCCAGCAGCTTCCGTCAGGGGGCAATTACCGGGGAGCTGTTTTTT. Translating it yields CASSFRQGAITGELFF. The full variable domain, rest sourced from reference TRBV9 and TRBJ2-2, is DSGVTQTPKHLITATGQRVTLRCSPRSGDLSVYWYQQSLDQGLQFLIQYYNGEERAKGNILERFSAQQFPDLHSELNLSSLELGDSALYFCASSFRQGAITGELFFGEGSRLTVL.

As to this clone: An end of the junction differs from the germline gene, which may be a read error. J is TRBJ2-7 and V is TRBV7-9; 9 nucleotides agree with TRBD1. The CDR3 extends over 16 amino acids. Germline assignment: CDR1 SEHNR and CDR2 FQNEAQ (reference sequence). DNA of the CDR3: TGTTCCAGCAGCTTACGGGCGGACAGGGGACGGTACGAGCAGTACTTC. Residues: CSSSLRADRGRYEQYF.

The chain employs TRBV19 and TRBJ2-7; TRBD1 is a possible D gene (6 bases). Germline V gene lookup returns CDR1 LNHDA and CDR2 SQIVND (reference sequence). The V end was cut by 4 bases, the J end by 4 bases, with 14 bases between. The CDR3 is made up of 14 amino acids. CDR3 sequence: CASSTSGTRYEQYF. CDR3 DNA: TGTGCCAGTAGTACGTCCGGGACACGGTACGAGCAGTACTTC. The full variable domain, with the rest looked up from reference TRBV19 and TRBJ2-7, is DGGITQSPKYLFRKEGQNVTLSCEQNLNHDAMYWYRQDPGQGLRLIYYSQIVNDFQKGDIAEGYSVSREKKESFPLTVTSAQKNPTAFYLCASSTSGTRYEQYFGPGTRLTVT.

This clone was picked up one time. The chain is built from TRBV7-2 and TRBJ2-3, with 12 bases that match TRBD2. Trimming removed 0 bases from V and 5 bases from J; junction bases left unmatched: 0. This CDR3 is 15 amino acids long. CDR1 is SGHTA and CDR2 is FQGNSA in the germline V gene. For the CDR3, the DNA is TGTGCCAGCAGCTTAGCGGGACTAGCGGGAGATACGCAGTATTTT. Protein product: CASSLAGLAGDTQYF.

This clone was seen a few times. The chain couples TRBV10-3 to TRBJ2-5; D might be TRBD1 (5 bases). The CDR3 length is 13 residues. Germline V gene data show CDR1 as ENHRY and CDR2 as SYGVKD. V gave up 10 bases and J gave up 0 bases, with 12 bases separating them. CDR3 amino acids: CATHRTNQETQYF. The CDR3, as DNA: TGTGCCACTCACAGGACAAACCAAGAGACCCAGTACTTC.

In its sample, this clone was seen once. The genes are TRBV30 and TRBJ2-2, with 10 bases lining up with TRBD2. This CDR3 has 15 amino acids. Germline loops: CDR1 GTSNPN, CDR2 SVGIG (reference sequence). Trimming took 1 base from V and 4 from J; bases not matched to a gene: 3. Written as DNA, the CDR3 is TGTGCCTGGAGTGGGGGACTAGCGTCCACCGGGGAGCTGTTTTTT. It codes for CAWSGGLASTGELFF.

This clone has a handful of counts. The DNA for the CDR3 is TGTGCCAGCAGTGAAACAGGGGGGGACTCCTACGAGCAGTACTTC. As protein: CASSETGGDSYEQYF. This chain uses TRBV25-1 with TRBJ2-7; possibly TRBD1 for D (8 bases). Germline V lookup: CDR1 MGHDK, CDR2 SYGVNS. The CDR3 loop spans 15 amino acids. The germline V and J ends were trimmed by 2 bases and 0 bases, with 11 bases remaining between them.

The CDR3 region has the DNA TGTGCCAGCAGCTTGGCGGGGAGGCAAGAGACCCAGTACTTC. Translating gives CASSLAGRQETQYF. The rearrangement links TRBV5-5 to TRBJ2-5, with D tentatively TRBD2 (6 bases). This CDR3 comprises 14 residues. With 0 bases removed from V and 2 bases from J, the gap between germline ends came to 8 bases. The germline V gene encodes CDR1 SGHKS and CDR2 YYEKEE (reference sequence).

V is TRBV2 and J is TRBJ1-5; 9 nucleotides align to TRBD1. The trim removed 2 bases at V and 7 bases at J, leaving 3 bases unmatched. Germline CDR1 reads SNHLY; CDR2 reads FYNNEI. The CDR3 loop spans 14 amino acids. CDR3 sequence: CASSETGGGQPQHF. The CDR3 nucleotides read TGTGCCAGCAGTGAAACAGGGGGCGGACAGCCCCAGCATTTT.

The V call is TRBV18, the J call TRBJ2-7; 9 bases agree with TRBD1. CDR1 KGHSH and CDR2 LQKENI come from the germline V gene. The CDR3 has 15 residues. Trimming removed 0 bases from V and 6 bases from J; junction bases left unmatched: 6. CDR3 loop: CASSPPTGGWREQYF. The CDR3 DNA sequence: TGTGCCAGCTCACCACCTACAGGGGGCTGGCGCGAGCAGTACTTC.